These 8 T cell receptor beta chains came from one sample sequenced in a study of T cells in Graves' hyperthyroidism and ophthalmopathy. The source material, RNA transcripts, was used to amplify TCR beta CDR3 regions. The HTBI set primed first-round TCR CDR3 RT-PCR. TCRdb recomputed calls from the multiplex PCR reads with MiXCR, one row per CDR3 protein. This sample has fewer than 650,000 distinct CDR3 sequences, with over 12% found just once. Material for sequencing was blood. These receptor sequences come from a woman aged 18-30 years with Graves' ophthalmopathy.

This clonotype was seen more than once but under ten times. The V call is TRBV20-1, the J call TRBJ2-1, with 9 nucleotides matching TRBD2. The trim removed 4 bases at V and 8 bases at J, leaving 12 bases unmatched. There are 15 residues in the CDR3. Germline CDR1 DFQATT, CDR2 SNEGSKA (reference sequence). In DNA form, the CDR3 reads TGCAGTGCTACCAGGGGCGGGAGGGGAGGGGATGAGCAGTTCTTC. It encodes CSATRGGRGGDEQFF.

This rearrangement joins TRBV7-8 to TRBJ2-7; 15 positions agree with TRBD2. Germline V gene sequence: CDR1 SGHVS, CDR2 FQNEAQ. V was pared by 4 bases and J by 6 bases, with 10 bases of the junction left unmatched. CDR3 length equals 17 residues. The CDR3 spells CASSSRTSGRAYREQYF. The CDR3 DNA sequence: TGTGCCAGCAGCTCAAGGACTAGCGGGAGGGCCTATCGCGAGCAGTACTTC.

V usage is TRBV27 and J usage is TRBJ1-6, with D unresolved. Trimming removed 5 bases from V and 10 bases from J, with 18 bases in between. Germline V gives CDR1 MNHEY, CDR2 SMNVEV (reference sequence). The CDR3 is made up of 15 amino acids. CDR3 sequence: CASSLRTAGYSPLHF. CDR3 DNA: TGTGCCAGCAGTCTCCGGACTGCGGGATACTCACCCCTCCACTTT.

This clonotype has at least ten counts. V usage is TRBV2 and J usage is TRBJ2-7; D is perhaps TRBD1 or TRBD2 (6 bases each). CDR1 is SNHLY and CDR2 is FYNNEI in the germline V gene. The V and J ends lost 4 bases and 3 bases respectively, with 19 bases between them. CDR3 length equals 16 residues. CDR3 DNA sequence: TGTGCCAGCAGTGGAACCCGGGGGCTATATTTCTACGAGCAGTACTTC. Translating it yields CASSGTRGLYFYEQYF.

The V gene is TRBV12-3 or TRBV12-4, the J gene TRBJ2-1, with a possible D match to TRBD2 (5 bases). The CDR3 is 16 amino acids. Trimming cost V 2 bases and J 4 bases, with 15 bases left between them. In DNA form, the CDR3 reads TGTGCCAGCAGTTTAAGTAAAGCCCGGACTTACAATGAGCAGTTCTTC. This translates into CASSLSKARTYNEQFF.

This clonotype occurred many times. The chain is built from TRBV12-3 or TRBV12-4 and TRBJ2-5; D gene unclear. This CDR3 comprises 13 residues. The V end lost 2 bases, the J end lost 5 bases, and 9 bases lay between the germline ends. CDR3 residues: CASSLYGRETQYF. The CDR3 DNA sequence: TGTGCCAGCAGTTTATACGGCCGGGAGACCCAGTACTTC.

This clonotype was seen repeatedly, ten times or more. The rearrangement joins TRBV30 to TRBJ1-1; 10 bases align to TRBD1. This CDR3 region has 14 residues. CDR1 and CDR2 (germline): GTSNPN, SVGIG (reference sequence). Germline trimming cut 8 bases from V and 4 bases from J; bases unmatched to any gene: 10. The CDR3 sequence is CASQGQGSSTEAFF. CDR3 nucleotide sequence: TGTGCCAGCCAGGGACAGGGGAGTTCCACTGAAGCTTTCTTT.

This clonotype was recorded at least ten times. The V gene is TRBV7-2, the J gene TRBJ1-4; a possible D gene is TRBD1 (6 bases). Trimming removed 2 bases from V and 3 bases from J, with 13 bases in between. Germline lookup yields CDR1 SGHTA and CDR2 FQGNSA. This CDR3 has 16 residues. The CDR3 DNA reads TGTGCCAGCAGCTTACTATGGGGGGCGGCTAATGAAAAACTGTTTTTT. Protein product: CASSLLWGAANEKLFF.